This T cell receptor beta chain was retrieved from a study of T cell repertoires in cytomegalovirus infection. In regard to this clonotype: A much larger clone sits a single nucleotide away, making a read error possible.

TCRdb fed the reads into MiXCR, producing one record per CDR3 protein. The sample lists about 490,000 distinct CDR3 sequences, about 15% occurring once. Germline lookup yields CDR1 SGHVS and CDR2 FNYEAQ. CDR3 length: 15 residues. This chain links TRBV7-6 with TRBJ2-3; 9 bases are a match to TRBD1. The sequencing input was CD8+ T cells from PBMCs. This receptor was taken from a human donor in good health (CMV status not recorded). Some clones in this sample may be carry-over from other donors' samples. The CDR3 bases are TGTACCAGCAGCTTACGGGACAGGGTCACAGATACGCAGTATTTT. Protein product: CTSSLRDRVTDTQYF.